Listed here is a single T cell receptor beta chain. As yet, its antigen is unknown. The CDR3 runs 21 residues. V shed 6 bases and J shed 0 bases, with 30 bases lying between them. The germline gives CDR1 MNHNS, CDR2 SASEGT. This entry comes from a study of identical twins. Study outcomes and limitations: Low generation-probability sequences were in excess among twin-shared out-of-frame alpha sequences.

Unique molecular identifiers were present on the cDNA, and a universal primer site came from template switching. From the 5' RACE reads, TCRdb called clonotypes with MiXCR, one entry per CDR3 protein. The profile shows 1.5 million to 2 million distinct CDR3 sequences, 32% of them singletons. Sequencing was done on a sample of cord blood. The source is a newborn girl in good health. This chain joins TRBV6-1 and TRBJ1-5; D might be TRBD1 (6 bases). CDR3 nucleotides: TGTGCCAGCAGGTTTTACCGAAACAGGCCGAGGGGGGCAGATAGCAATCAGCCCCAGCATTTT. Its protein is CASRFYRNRPRGADSNQPQHF.